This note documents a single TCR beta chain sequence. This record belongs to a study of blood T cell repertoires in COVID-19. Study as a whole: Material from acute and convalescent COVID-19 was sourced from the United States, Italy and Spain. PBMCs, B-cell-depleted T cells, or T cells provided the cDNA or gDNA that made up the material.

Authors' data handling: Reference gene primer amplification gave estimated nucleated cell counts. Only in-frame clones appear in the TCRdb table, and some are missing; sequencing was by immunoSEQ multiplex PCR. The V and J calls and clone size are taken from that table; D and trimming were inferred from the DNA. The sample has 450,000 or so clones, roughly 90% seen once. From germline, CDR1 is MNHEY and CDR2 SVGAGI. Trimming removed 5 bases from V and 4 bases from J, with 7 bases in between. This CDR3 region has 12 residues. Patients of the Seattle cohort, enrolled during active infection, were followed longitudinally.

The chain recombines TRBV6-5 with TRBJ2-3; D not certain. This receptor was identified in a woman aged 40 to 55 with COVID-19, enrolled during active disease. The sequenced sample consisted of peripheral blood. The CDR3 region has the DNA TGTGCCAGCAGTCCAACACCAGATACGCAGTATTTT. It translates to CASSPTPDTQYF.